This T cell receptor (beta chain) was captured by sequencing in a study of blood T cell repertoires in COVID-19 (TCRdb year 2020). For context, the study as a whole: Samples covering the acute and convalescent phases of COVID-19 were provided by collaborators in the United States, Italy and Spain. The material from the prospective study consisted of cDNA or gDNA derived from T cells, B-cell-depleted T cells, or PBMCs. The dataset comprised deeply sampled blood TCRbeta repertoires from subjects exposed to, actively infected with, or recovered from COVID-19. A freely available public database, intended as a resource for researchers studying the immune response to SARS-CoV-2, is where the repertoires were released. Samples were obtained from the ongoing ImmuneRACE study (first 160 participants) and from over 1,000 subjects provided by 6 global collaborators. Nearly every sample came with metadata listing a de-identified subject ID, COVID-19 status, age in years and sex. Where HLA class I and class II types were available, the types were taken from metadata supplied by the sample provider, not from assay-based typing.

The immunoSEQ Assay, a bias-controlled multiplex PCR, was used to amplify TCRbeta CDR3 regions from genomic DNA. As for how the authors treated the data: The number of nucleated cells in each sample was estimated by amplification of reference gene primers within the assay. Sequence reads were collapsed and filtered to measure the absolute abundance of every unique TCRbeta CDR3 rearrangement. For each sample, productive Simpson clonality was calculated by taking the square root of Simpson's diversity index across productive rearrangements. In its TCRdb copy, this immuneACCESS table keeps in-frame sequences only and misses some clones. Where compared with another copy, unresolved V genes explain less than half of these, and the others have no known cause. V, J and clone size derive from that table, while D and trimming were established from the DNA sequence. A total of under 200,000 clones appear in this sample, around 80% of them only once. The ten largest clonotypes hold roughly 2.9% of the sample.

Sequences SGHRS (CDR1) and YFSETQ (CDR2) are obtained from the germline V gene. Trimming removed 4 bases from V and 5 bases from J; the gene matches leave 13 bases unexplained. The CDR3 has 17 amino acids, counting the end cysteine and phenylalanine. Only the CDR3 DNA is retained, 51 bases long and in frame from the first base. In regard to this clone: This clone's antigen is unknown. No much larger clone exists at a distance of one base, and base qualities are not known.

Collaborating institutions collected whole blood in K2EDTA tubes following their own protocols. Collaborator samples were shipped for TCRbeta analysis as frozen whole blood, isolated PBMCs, or DNA extracted from either sample type. Study-wide findings and limitations: The quantity of clinical and demographic metadata differed by source and by participant and was supplied without curation.

The TCR was taken from a woman aged 60 to 75 with acute or convalescent COVID-19. The sample was peripheral blood. The rearranged segments are TRBV5-1 and TRBJ2-2, and 8 junction bases match TRBD2. The CDR3 amino acid sequence is: CASSPVPREGRTGELFF. The DNA is TGCGCCAGCAGCCCGGTTCCCCGGGAGGGGAGAACCGGGGAGCTGTTTTTT.